These 32 T cell receptor beta chains originate from one sample sequenced in a study of blood T cells in healthy people across ages. A sample-barcoded 5' primer and a J-beta primer mix were used in a second PCR of roughly 6 to 11 cycles. TCRdb itself ran the 5' RACE reads through MiXCR, one entry per CDR3 protein. The sample holds about 1.6 million distinct CDR3 sequences, around 35% seen once. Sequencing input: blood. The origin of the receptors is a woman aged 25 to 45 in good health.

This clonotype was counted between two and nine times. The chain couples TRBV27 to TRBJ2-3, with D perhaps TRBD2 (6 bases). V was cut by 6 bases and J by 4 bases, with 23 bases left in between. The CDR3 is made up of 17 amino acids. Germline V gene sequence: CDR1 MNHEY, CDR2 SMNVEV (reference sequence). The CDR3 here is CASSLAPLASLADTQYF. The CDR3 nucleotides are TGTGCCAGCAGCTTAGCCCCACTAGCTTCCTTGGCAGATACGCAGTATTTT.

The chain carries TRBV10-3 and TRBJ1-6, with D maybe TRBD1 (5 bases). There are 15 residues in the CDR3. In germline, CDR1 is ENHRY, CDR2 SYGVKD. The ends were cut back, 3 bases at V and 7 bases at J, with 13 bases in the middle. The CDR3 reads CAISEDGQGNSPLHF. CDR3 DNA: TGTGCCATCAGTGAAGACGGGCAGGGCAATTCACCCCTCCACTTT.

V gene TRBV20-1 combines with J gene TRBJ2-2; D is perhaps TRBD1 or TRBD2 (5 bases each). Trimming cost V 1 base and J 6 bases, with 12 bases left between them. The germline V gene has CDR1 DFQATT and CDR2 SNEGSKA (reference sequence). The CDR3 has 14 residues. This CDR3 is CSARGMRGPGELFF. As DNA, the CDR3 is TGCAGTGCTAGAGGGATGAGGGGCCCCGGGGAGCTGTTTTTT.

This clonotype showed up many times. The rearrangement links TRBV6-5 to TRBJ2-1; D is uncertain. Germline V lookup: CDR1 MNHEY, CDR2 SVGAGI. V was pared by 3 bases and J by 4 bases, with 13 bases between. CDR3 length: 15 amino acids. CDR3 sequence reads: CASSYASVGYNEQFF. CDR3 sequence (DNA): TGTGCCAGCAGTTATGCCTCCGTTGGTTACAATGAGCAGTTCTTC.

The rearrangement links TRBV9 to TRBJ2-7, with 8 bases aligning to TRBD2. CDR1 and CDR2 from the germline V gene are SGDLS and YYNGEE. The CDR3 is made up of 15 amino acids. Trimming removed 5 bases from V and 2 bases from J; junction bases left unmatched: 9. For the CDR3, the DNA is TGTGCCAGCAGTCCCAGTAGCGGGGAAGCCTACGAGCAGTACTTC. It translates to CASSPSSGEAYEQYF.

This clonotype was seen more than once but under ten times. This may be a read error, as it is one base from a much larger clone. The rearrangement uses TRBV7-2 and TRBJ2-1, with 10 bases matching TRBD2. After removal of 5 bases from V and 2 bases from J, the junction contained 3 bases not matched to a gene. The germline V gene has CDR1 SGHTA and CDR2 FQGNSA. The CDR3 loop spans 15 amino acids. As DNA, the CDR3 is TGTGCCAGCAGCACCGGGACTAGCGCCTACAATGAGCAGTTCTTC. The encoded protein is CASSTGTSAYNEQFF.

A remark on this clonotype: A much larger clone is a single base away; this may be a read error. This chain joins TRBV20-1 and TRBJ2-7; 9 nucleotides match TRBD1. Germline loops: CDR1 DFQATT, CDR2 SNEGSKA (reference sequence). The CDR3 extends over 13 amino acids. CDR3 region: CSVRGDRDYEQYF. DNA for the CDR3: TGCAGTGTTAGAGGGGACAGGGACTACGAGCAGTACTTC.

This rearrangement joins TRBV7-8 to TRBJ2-3, with 7 nucleotides matching TRBD2. Losses at the gene ends were 6 bases for V and 4 bases for J; bases not matched to a gene: 10. The CDR3 consists of 15 residues. The germline gives CDR1 SGHVS, CDR2 FQNEAQ. The CDR3 DNA reads TGTGCCAGCAGGCCGACTAGCCCGGACGCAGATACGCAGTATTTT. This codes for CASRPTSPDADTQYF.

The V and J genes are TRBV20-1 and TRBJ2-5; D unresolved. Between the trimmed V and J ends, which lost 2 bases and 3 bases, there was a span of 13 bases. Germline-derived CDR1 and CDR2 are DFQATT and SNEGSKA (reference sequence). The CDR3 runs to 14 residues. The CDR3 is CSARLRASEETQYF. The CDR3 DNA reads as TGCAGTGCTAGACTCCGGGCCTCAGAAGAGACCCAGTACTTC.

The chain is built from TRBV20-1 and TRBJ1-6; D is possibly TRBD1 (6 bases). Germline loops: CDR1 DFQATT, CDR2 SNEGSKA (reference sequence). The CDR3 totals 14 residues. V was clipped by 6 bases and J by 8 bases, with 17 bases between them. The CDR3: CSARRGGGYSPLHF. The CDR3 DNA sequence: TGCAGTGCCCGGCGAGGGGGTGGTTATTCACCCCTCCACTTT.

Turning to this clonotype: The junction shows a germline mismatch at one end, possibly a read error. The chain has TRBV15 and TRBJ2-7, with D perhaps matching TRBD1 (7 bases). This CDR3 contains 14 residues. Germline V gene lookup returns CDR1 LNHNV and CDR2 YYDKDF (reference sequence). The CDR3: CASSISGGRSEQYF. The CDR3 DNA sequence: TGTGCCTCCAGTATTTCAGGGGGGCGGAGCGAGCAGTACTTC. The full variable domain, with the rest looked up from reference TRBV15 and TRBJ2-7, is DAMVIQNPRYQVTQFGKPVTLSCSQTLNHNVMYWYQQKSSQAPKLLFHYYDKDFNNEADTPDNFQSRRPNTSFCFLDIRSPGLGDTAMYLCASSISGGRSEQYFGPGTRLTVT.

This clonotype was seen more than once but under ten times. V gene TRBV10-3 combines with J gene TRBJ2-1; D may be TRBD2 (6 bases). The germline V gene encodes CDR1 ENHRY and CDR2 SYGVKD. V was cut by 5 bases and J by 5 bases, with 13 bases left in between. The CDR3 spans 14 residues. CDR3 protein: CAISPRDSHNEQFF. DNA of the CDR3: TGTGCCATCAGTCCCCGGGACTCACACAATGAGCAGTTCTTC.

The V and J genes are TRBV20-1 and TRBJ1-1; 7 bases match TRBD1. The V and J ends lost 1 base and 0 bases, in that order; junction bases with no gene match: 5. The V gene's germline CDR1 is DFQATT and CDR2 SNEGSKA (reference sequence). This CDR3 contains 15 residues. CDR3 residues: CSARVATGLNTEAFF. CDR3 DNA: TGCAGTGCTAGAGTAGCGACAGGGCTGAACACTGAAGCTTTCTTT.

The J gene is TRBJ1-2, the V gene TRBV2; D unresolved. V lost 5 bases to trimming and J lost 0 bases, with 13 bases between them. Germline CDR1 and CDR2: SNHLY and FYNNEI. This CDR3 region has 15 residues. CDR3 in DNA: TGTGCCAGCAGTCCTAGCCGGGTCGCTAACTATGGCTACACCTTC. Protein: CASSPSRVANYGYTF.

The rearrangement links TRBV7-2 to TRBJ2-3; D might be TRBD2 (5 bases). The V and J ends lost 6 bases and 4 bases respectively, with 14 bases between them. The germline gives CDR1 SGHTA, CDR2 FQGNSA. The CDR3 sequence is 14 residues long. The CDR3 nucleotides are TGTGCCAGCAGGCGAGGGCTCACCGCAGATACGCAGTATTTT. This codes for CASRRGLTADTQYF.

The chain uses TRBV9 and TRBJ1-1; D perhaps matches TRBD1 (5 bases). CDR1 and CDR2 (germline): SGDLS, YYNGEE. V lost 0 bases and J lost 6, with 12 bases in between. The CDR3 totals 14 residues. The DNA for the CDR3 is TGTGCCAGCAGCGTAGGTCAGGGAAGCGCTGAAGCTTTCTTT. Its translation: CASSVGQGSAEAFF. The full variable domain, rest sourced from reference TRBV9 and TRBJ1-1, is DSGVTQTPKHLITATGQRVTLRCSPRSGDLSVYWYQQSLDQGLQFLIQYYNGEERAKGNILERFSAQQFPDLHSELNLSSLELGDSALYFCASSVGQGSAEAFFGQGTRLTVV.

The table lists this clonotype with many counts. J is TRBJ2-1 and V is TRBV20-1, with D perhaps TRBD1 or TRBD2 (6 bases each). V was cut by 7 bases and J by 6 bases, with 16 bases left in between. CDR3 length: 13 amino acids. Germline V gives CDR1 DFQATT, CDR2 SNEGSKA (reference sequence). The CDR3 reads CSGGANNGNEQFF. The CDR3 DNA sequence: TGCAGTGGGGGGGCGAACAACGGCAATGAGCAGTTCTTC.

The V gene is TRBV10-3, the J gene TRBJ1-2, with D tentatively TRBD1 (6 bases). Trimming took 4 bases from V and 7 from J, leaving 10 bases between them. CDR3 length equals 12 residues. Germline V lookup: CDR1 ENHRY, CDR2 SYGVKD. The CDR3 coding sequence is TGTGCCATCAGTGCGGGGGGCGGTGGCTACACCTTC. It codes for CAISAGGGGYTF.

This clonotype showed up just a few times. The V gene is TRBV27, the J gene TRBJ2-1; no firm D call. Germline CDR1 reads MNHEY; CDR2 reads SMNVEV (reference sequence). V shed 3 bases and J shed 0 bases, with 21 bases lying between them. This CDR3 is 19 amino acids long. CDR3 nucleotides: TGTGCCAGCAGTTTTTTGATCAAGCGCCCTAAGAGCTCCTACAATGAGCAGTTCTTC. It encodes CASSFLIKRPKSSYNEQFF.

This chain joins TRBV6-1 and TRBJ2-5; TRBD2 matches at 13 bases. With V trimmed by 4 bases and J by 5 bases, 7 bases remained unmatched. The CDR3 runs 16 residues. CDR1 is MNHNS, CDR2 SASEGT, per germline. DNA for the CDR3: TGTGCCAGCAGTGCCGGACTAGCGGGAGCTAGGGAGACCCAGTACTTC. As protein: CASSAGLAGARETQYF.

The V gene is TRBV28, the J gene TRBJ2-3; TRBD2 is a possible D gene (6 bases). The CDR3 has 15 amino acids. Germline V gene sequence: CDR1 MDHEN, CDR2 SYDVKM. The V and J ends lost 10 bases and 2 bases respectively, with 19 bases between them. CDR3 in amino acids: CATSRVGGNTDTQYF. The CDR3 DNA is TGTGCCACCTCCCGAGTGGGGGGTAACACAGATACGCAGTATTTT.

The chain employs TRBV12-3 or TRBV12-4 and TRBJ2-1; TRBD2 aligns across 9 bases. This CDR3 has 15 residues. V dropped 2 bases and J dropped 6; count of bases not matched to a gene: 5. CDR3 sequence reads: CASSLMAGGPNEQFF. Here the CDR3 DNA reads TGTGCCAGCAGTTTAATGGCGGGGGGGCCCAATGAGCAGTTCTTC.

This clonotype showed up many times. The germline gene is not matched at one end of the junction; a read error may be the cause. This chain links TRBV18 with TRBJ2-5; D unclear. Germline lookup yields CDR1 KGHSH and CDR2 LQKENI. The CDR3 loop spans 12 amino acids. CDR3: CASSPAGETQYF. DNA for the CDR3: TGCGCCAGCAGCCCGGCCGGGGAGACCCAGTACTTC.

This clonotype was detected only a few times. The chain recombines TRBV3-1 with TRBJ2-7, with D tentatively TRBD2 (6 bases). The CDR3 is 16 residues long. Germline lookup yields CDR1 LGHDT and CDR2 YNNKEL (reference sequence). Trimming shortened V by 4 bases and J by 5 bases, and 21 bases separated the two germline ends. The CDR3 DNA sequence: TGTGCCAGCAGCCCCCACGAACGGGGGAGAGTCAACGAGCAGTACTTC. This codes for CASSPHERGRVNEQYF.

A note on this clonotype: This may be a read error, as it is one base from a much larger clone. The gene calls are TRBV15 and TRBJ2-1; D is unclear. There are 15 residues in the CDR3. V gave up 7 bases and J gave up 4 bases, with 17 bases separating them. From germline, CDR1 is LNHNV and CDR2 YYDKDF (reference sequence). The CDR3 protein is CATNNDRTSYNEQFF. The CDR3 DNA reads as TGTGCCACCAACAACGATCGTACTTCATACAATGAGCAGTTCTTC.

The chain links TRBV2 to TRBJ2-1, with 10 bases identical to TRBD2. From germline, CDR1 is SNHLY and CDR2 FYNNEI. V was clipped by 3 bases and J by 12 bases; unmatched bases: 8. CDR3 length equals 14 residues. The CDR3 spells CASSDEREGPRQFF. For the CDR3, the DNA is TGTGCCAGCAGTGACGAGCGGGAGGGCCCTCGGCAGTTCTTC. Full variable domain (rest looked up from reference TRBV2 and TRBJ2-1): EPEVTQTPSHQVTQMGQEVILRCVPISNHLYFYWYRQILGQKVEFLVSFYNNEISEKSEIFDDQFSVERPDGSNFTLKIRSTKLEDSAMYFCASSDEREGPRQFFGPGTRLTVL.

This chain uses TRBV20-1 with TRBJ1-5; D unresolved. V dropped 6 bases and J dropped 4 bases, with 16 bases sitting between them. The CDR3 loop spans 14 amino acids. Germline V gene lookup returns CDR1 DFQATT and CDR2 SNEGSKA (reference sequence). This CDR3 is CSAQRDTGNQPQHF. The DNA of the CDR3 is TGCAGTGCACAGAGGGATACTGGGAATCAGCCCCAGCATTTT.

This clonotype was observed a handful of times. This chain connects TRBV24-1 to TRBJ2-1; TRBD2 matches 10 bases. The CDR3 contains 13 residues. Germline values: CDR1 KGHDR, CDR2 SFDVKD. V was pared by 9 bases and J by 4 bases, with 2 bases of the junction left unmatched. Here the CDR3 reads CATGTSEYNEQFF. The CDR3 region has the DNA TGTGCCACCGGGACTAGCGAGTACAATGAGCAGTTCTTC.

The chain combines TRBV7-9 with TRBJ2-7; D uncertain. This CDR3 contains 16 residues. With 0 bases removed from V and 0 bases from J, the gap between germline ends came to 12 bases. From germline, CDR1 is SEHNR and CDR2 FQNEAQ (reference sequence). Written as DNA, the CDR3 is TGTGCCAGCAGCTTAGCAGCGCTAGGGCTCTCCTACGAGCAGTACTTC. It is translated as CASSLAALGLSYEQYF.

This clonotype was observed many times. The chain carries TRBV7-9 and TRBJ1-2; D is undetermined. The V gene's germline CDR1 is SEHNR and CDR2 FQNEAQ (reference sequence). Trimming removed 3 bases at V and 6 bases at J, with 8 bases between. CDR3 size: 12 residues. The CDR3 bases are TGTGCCAGCAGCTTCATAAATAATGGCTACACCTTC. This translates into CASSFINNGYTF.

Only a few counts were recorded for this clonotype. The J gene is TRBJ2-3, the V gene TRBV20-1; 9 bases match TRBD2. CDR3 length: 15 residues. CDR1 is DFQATT, CDR2 SNEGSKA, per germline (reference sequence). V dropped 0 bases and J dropped 0; count of bases not matched to a gene: 1. CDR3 nucleotide sequence: TGCAGTGCTAGAGATCTAGCGGGAAGCACAGATACGCAGTATTTT. It is translated as CSARDLAGSTDTQYF.

About this clonotype: Its ends do not fully match the called genes, so a read error is possible. The rearrangement links TRBV7-9 to TRBJ1-4, with 7 bases identical to TRBD1. CDR1 and CDR2 (germline): SEHNR, FQNEAQ (reference sequence). The CDR3 is made up of 16 amino acids. The CDR3 sequence: CASSYGTAATNEKRFF. The CDR3, as DNA: TGTGCCAGCAGCTACGGGACAGCCGCAACTAATGAAAAACGGTTTTTT. The full variable domain, in which reference TRBV7-9 and TRBJ1-4 provide the parts outside the CDR3, is DTGVSQNPRHKITKRGQNVTFRCDPISEHNRLYWYRQTLGQGPEFLTYFQNEAQLEKSRLLSDRFSAERPKGSFSTLEIQRTEQGDSAMYLCASSYGTAATNEKRFFGSGTQLSVL.